The 5 T cell receptor beta chains reported below all come from one sample, sequenced in a study of T cell repertoires in cytomegalovirus infection. MiXCR, run by TCRdb on the reads, gives a single entry per CDR3 protein. Among 250,000 to 300,000 distinct CDR3 sequences listed, approximately 15% were seen once. Sequenced sample: PBMCs. The receptors stem from a human donor in good health (CMV status not recorded). Some clones in this sample may be carry-over from other donors' samples.

This clonotype has only a few counts. The chain has TRBV5-1 and TRBJ2-7, with 7 bases aligning to TRBD1. CDR3 size: 14 residues. V lost 1 base, J lost 5 bases, and 6 bases stayed unmatched. CDR1 and CDR2 from the germline V gene are SGHRS and YFSETQ. CDR3 bases: TGCGCCAGCAGCTTGAGGTTTGGGACAGACGAGCAGTACTTC. Translation: CASSLRFGTDEQYF.

This clonotype was detected a few times. The rearrangement joins TRBV12-3 or TRBV12-4 to TRBJ1-3; the D gene is possibly TRBD1 (6 bases). Trimming took 3 bases from V and 0 from J, leaving 12 bases between them. This CDR3 has 16 residues. CDR3 in DNA: TGTGCCAGCAGTTTGGGCACAGGGAGCTCTGGAAACACCATATATTTT. Translated: CASSLGTGSSGNTIYF.

This clonotype has ten or more counts. The rearrangement joins TRBV7-9 to TRBJ2-7; D unclear. Germline assignment: CDR1 SEHNR and CDR2 FQNEAQ (reference sequence). The CDR3 length is 12 residues. The V and J ends lost 0 bases and 7 bases respectively, with 7 bases between them. In DNA form, the CDR3 reads TGTGCCAGCAGCTTAGCGATTGGGGAGCAGTACTTC. Protein product: CASSLAIGEQYF.

A few counts support this clonotype. The rearrangement links TRBV6-2 or TRBV6-3 to TRBJ2-7; a possible D gene is TRBD2 (6 bases). Germline loops: CDR1 MNHEY, CDR2 SVGEGT. This CDR3 is built from 15 residues. V lost 5 bases and J lost 0, with 14 bases in between. CDR3 protein: CASSPGGTVSYEQYF. CDR3 DNA sequence: TGTGCCAGCAGTCCCGGAGGGACGGTCTCCTACGAGCAGTACTTC.

This chain connects TRBV12-3 or TRBV12-4 to TRBJ1-5; TRBD1 is a possible D gene (6 bases). The germline V and J ends were trimmed by 1 base and 0 bases, with 13 bases remaining between them. The CDR3 length is 17 residues. The CDR3 sequence is CASSLGQGNPSNQPQHF. In DNA, the CDR3 is TGTGCCAGCAGTTTAGGCCAGGGGAATCCTAGCAATCAGCCCCAGCATTTT.